Given below is one T cell receptor (beta chain) in context. Germline loops: CDR1 SNHLY, CDR2 FYNNEI. The V end was cut by 3 bases, the J end by 3 bases, with 6 bases between. The CDR3 is 12 amino acids. Random hexamers were used to reverse transcribe an amount of 0.5 to 1 ug RNA. TCRdb called the immunoSEQ multiplex PCR reads again in MiXCR, with one record for every CDR3 protein. The sample records approximately 100,000 distinct CDR3 sequences, 85% to 95% being singletons. The record originates from a study of CD8 T cells in Susac syndrome. Sequencing targeted TCR beta in T cells from blood (CD8+ and CD4+).

The sequence derives from a human donor in good health. The chain employs TRBV2 and TRBJ2-7; D ambiguous. The sequenced material came from CD4+ T cells from PBMCs. CDR3 sequence (DNA): TGTGCCAGCAGTGATTGGCTCTACGAGCAGTACTTC. Residues: CASSDWLYEQYF. Full variable domain (outside the CDR3, taken from reference TRBV2 and TRBJ2-7): EPEVTQTPSHQVTQMGQEVILRCVPISNHLYFYWYRQILGQKVEFLVSFYNNEISEKSEIFDDQFSVERPDGSNFTLKIRSTKLEDSAMYFCASSDWLYEQYFGPGTRLTVT.